These 25 T cell receptor beta chains were all obtained from the same sample, sequenced in a study of blood T cell repertoires in COVID-19. Using immunoSEQ multiplex PCR, the repertoire was profiled, and TCRdb retains in-frame clones only, with some absent. The top ten clones hold approximately 4.6% of a sample with 270,000 or so clones, 89% of them seen once. The source material was peripheral blood. Receptors originate from a woman between 40 and 50 years old who had recovered from COVID-19.

This chain joins TRBV19 and TRBJ2-3, with 10 bases lining up with TRBD2. With V trimmed by 5 bases and J by 6 bases, 11 bases remained unmatched. Germline V gives CDR1 LNHDA, CDR2 SQIVND (reference sequence). This CDR3 region has 16 residues. CDR3 sequence reads: CASSGPLAGVGDTQYF. CDR3 nucleotides: TGTGCCAGTAGTGGCCCCCTAGCGGGGGTCGGTGATACGCAGTATTTT.

This clone occurred a few times. The J gene is TRBJ2-7, the V gene TRBV6-5, with 8 bases identical to TRBD2. V was pared by 6 bases and J by 1 base, with 8 bases of the junction left unmatched. This CDR3 is 15 amino acids long. Germline-derived CDR1 and CDR2 are MNHEY and SVGAGI. As DNA, the CDR3 is TGTGCCAGCAGGGGAAGCGGGAGATTGTCCTACGAGCAGTACGTC. It specifies CASRGSGRLSYEQYV.

The genes are TRBV6-1 and TRBJ2-1, with TRBD2 identical over 11 bases. This CDR3 has 19 amino acids. With 3 bases clipped from V and 0 bases from J, the junction kept 10 bases outside the gene matches. The V gene's germline CDR1 is MNHNS and CDR2 SASEGT. The CDR3 sequence: CASSDPGLAGGSSYNEQFF. CDR3 DNA: TGTGCCAGCAGTGACCCTGGGCTAGCGGGAGGAAGCTCCTACAATGAGCAGTTCTTC.

V and J are TRBV7-9 and TRBJ2-3, with a weak D call TRBD2 (5 bases). In germline, CDR1 is SEHNR, CDR2 FQNEAQ (reference sequence). V lost 0 bases, J lost 6 bases, and 7 bases lay in between. There are 13 residues in the CDR3. The CDR3 DNA reads as TGTGCCAGCAGCTTAGCGGGAGCGGATACGCAGTATTTT. Translated: CASSLAGADTQYF.

V is TRBV6-2 or TRBV6-3 and J is TRBJ2-7, with 11 positions matching TRBD2. Germline-derived CDR1 and CDR2 are MNHEY and SVGEGT. With 0 bases clipped from V and 5 bases from J, the junction kept 15 bases outside the gene matches. The CDR3 has 19 residues. CDR3 nucleotides: TGTGCCAGCAGTTACTCCGGGACTAGCGGTCCCAGGGGTATCCACGAGCAGTACGTC. Translated, it gives CASSYSGTSGPRGIHEQYV.

V and J are TRBV5-4 and TRBJ2-3, with TRBD2 matching over 9 bases. Germline loops: CDR1 SGHNT, CDR2 YYREEE (reference sequence). CDR3 length: 15 amino acids. V trimming: 4 bases; J trimming: 6 bases; junction bases outside the gene matches: 9. CDR3 region: CASSGFAGGRDTQYF. The DNA for the CDR3 is TGTGCCAGCAGCGGGTTTGCGGGGGGGCGTGATACGCAGTATTTT.

The chain joins TRBV20-1 to TRBJ1-4; D unclear. This CDR3 comprises 11 residues. Germline V gives CDR1 DFQATT, CDR2 SNEGSKA (reference sequence). Trimming pared 6 bases from V and 7 bases from J, leaving 9 bases between. The CDR3 loop reads CSARAFEKLFF. CDR3 sequence (DNA): TGCAGTGCGCGGGCCTTTGAAAAACTGTTTTTT.

This rearrangement joins TRBV19 to TRBJ2-6; 10 nucleotides align to TRBD1. The V and J ends lost 6 bases and 3 bases, in that order; junction bases with no gene match: 11. This CDR3 is built from 18 residues. Germline loops: CDR1 LNHDA, CDR2 SQIVND (reference sequence). The chain's CDR3 is CASSRQGARVGGANVLTF. CDR3 nucleotide sequence: TGTGCCAGTAGCCGACAGGGGGCGCGCGTGGGTGGGGCCAACGTCCTGACTTTC.

The chain carries TRBV5-1 and TRBJ2-5; TRBD1 agrees at 9 bases. Germline values: CDR1 SGHRS, CDR2 YFSETQ. CDR3 length: 14 amino acids. V lost 4 bases, J lost 5 bases, and 6 bases stayed unmatched. The CDR3 protein is CASSRGQGYETQYF. CDR3 DNA sequence: TGCGCCAGCAGCCGGGGACAGGGTTATGAGACCCAGTACTTC.

V is TRBV5-4 and J is TRBJ2-1, with 11 positions matching TRBD2. There are 15 residues in the CDR3. J gave up 7 bases and V 4 bases, and 7 bases lay outside the gene matches. The germline gives CDR1 SGHNT, CDR2 YYREEE (reference sequence). The CDR3 region has the DNA TGTGCCAGCAGCCCGAGACTAGCGGGACGGAATGAGCAGTTCTTC. This codes for CASSPRLAGRNEQFF.

The rearrangement uses TRBV3-1 (or the pseudogene TRBV3-2) and TRBJ1-4, with D hard to call. Trimming removed 6 bases from V and 5 bases from J, with 16 bases in between. The germline CDR1 and CDR2 sequences are LGHDT and YNNKEL (reference sequence). The CDR3 length is 15 residues. The CDR3 DNA is TGTGCCAGCAGTCTGGCCGGGGAAAGGAATGAAAAACTGTTTTTT. Its protein is CASSLAGERNEKLFF.

The genes are TRBV3-1 (or the pseudogene TRBV3-2) and TRBJ2-6; 7 bases are a match to TRBD1. CDR3 length: 17 amino acids. Per germline, CDR1 LGHDT and CDR2 YNNKEL (reference sequence). V dropped 6 bases and J dropped 0; count of bases not matched to a gene: 8. CDR3 protein: CASSPGTDPSGANVLTF. The CDR3 nucleotides read TGTGCCAGCAGTCCCGGGACAGATCCCTCTGGGGCCAACGTCCTGACTTTC.

V gene TRBV6-5 combines with J gene TRBJ1-2; 10 nucleotides match TRBD1. Germline V gene data show CDR1 as MNHEY and CDR2 as SVGAGI. The length of the CDR3 is 13 residues. Losses at the gene ends were 7 bases for V and 8 bases for J; bases not matched to a gene: 7. CDR3 sequence (DNA): TGTGCCAGCAATCCGACAGGGGGCTTCGGCTACACCTTC. As protein: CASNPTGGFGYTF.

The genes are TRBV18 and TRBJ2-1, with 10 positions matching TRBD2. CDR3 size: 16 residues. Germline CDR1 reads KGHSH; CDR2 reads LQKENI. V lost 5 bases to trimming and J lost 1 base; unmatched junction nucleotides: 5. CDR3 sequence: CASSDIAGGSYNEQFF. The CDR3 DNA is TGTGCCAGCTCAGATATAGCGGGAGGTTCCTACAATGAGCAGTTCTTC.

The chain has TRBV7-9 and TRBJ1-4, with D unresolved. The CDR3 has 15 residues. The germline V gene encodes CDR1 SEHNR and CDR2 FQNEAQ (reference sequence). The ends were cut back, 7 bases at V and 7 bases at J, with 19 bases in the middle. The CDR3 region is CASTIQTEGGEKLFF. CDR3 DNA sequence: TGTGCCAGCACCATTCAGACCGAGGGCGGTGAAAAACTGTTTTTT.

The V and J genes are TRBV19 and TRBJ1-6, with TRBD1 matching over 8 bases. The length of the CDR3 is 14 residues. With 6 bases clipped from V and 15 bases from J, the junction kept 13 bases outside the gene matches. Germline V gene sequence: CDR1 LNHDA, CDR2 SQIVND (reference sequence). The chain's CDR3 is CASRGVGQGTVLHF. CDR3 DNA sequence: TGTGCCAGTAGGGGGGTAGGACAGGGAACGGTCCTCCACTTT.

This sequence joins TRBV6-5 and TRBJ2-3, with 9 bases lining up with TRBD2. The germline gives CDR1 MNHEY, CDR2 SVGAGI. Unmatched junction bases numbered 11, after V lost 7 bases and J lost 6 bases. The CDR3 sequence is 15 residues long. The DNA of the CDR3 is TGTGCCAGCAAGGGGGGTAGCGGGAGAGGGGATACGCAGTATTTT. It is translated as CASKGGSGRGDTQYF.

Only a few counts were recorded for this clone. This chain links TRBV6-4 with TRBJ2-1; 7 positions match TRBD2. V lost 7 bases and J lost 7; bases outside the gene matches: 13. Per the germline V gene, CDR1 is MRHNA and CDR2 is SNTAGT. This CDR3 comprises 15 residues. The CDR3 DNA reads TGTGCCAGCAATCACGGACTCAACGGGGGGAATGAGCAGTTCTTC. It codes for CASNHGLNGGNEQFF.

The rearrangement joins TRBV24-1 to TRBJ1-2, with a possible D match to TRBD1 (6 bases). Per the germline V gene, CDR1 is KGHDR and CDR2 is SFDVKD. The CDR3 length is 12 residues. V lost 3 bases, J lost 12 bases, and 13 bases lay in between. CDR3 amino acids: CATSDTTGVHTF. The CDR3 DNA reads as TGTGCCACCAGTGATACGACAGGCGTCCACACCTTC.

The V call is TRBV3-1 (or the pseudogene TRBV3-2), the J call TRBJ2-7; TRBD1 matches 9 bases. Germline loops: CDR1 LGHDT, CDR2 YNNKEL (reference sequence). This CDR3 is 14 amino acids long. The V and J ends lost 2 bases and 6 bases, in that order; junction bases with no gene match: 5. CDR3 sequence (DNA): TGTGCCAGCAGCCAAACGGGACAGGGTGGCGAGCAGTACTTC. Amino acid sequence: CASSQTGQGGEQYF.

This clone was seen once. The rearrangement links TRBV30 to TRBJ2-7, with D tentatively TRBD1 (5 bases). V shed 5 bases and J shed 7 bases, with 12 bases lying between them. The CDR3 has 11 amino acids. CDR1 and CDR2 (germline): GTSNPN, SVGIG (reference sequence). CDR3 loop: CAWSQGGEQYF. The CDR3 DNA sequence: TGTGCCTGGTCTCAGGGTGGGGAGCAGTACTTC.

The chain carries TRBV7-9 and TRBJ2-3, with a possible D match to TRBD2 (5 bases). This CDR3 comprises 14 residues. Trimming pared 3 bases from V and 2 bases from J, leaving 9 bases between. CDR1 and CDR2 from the germline V gene are SEHNR and FQNEAQ (reference sequence). CDR3 in amino acids: CASSLDSYTDTQYF. The CDR3 DNA sequence: TGTGCCAGCAGCTTGGACTCCTACACAGATACGCAGTATTTT.

This sequence joins TRBV7-2 and TRBJ2-7; 7 bases fit TRBD2. Trimming removed 1 base from V and 3 bases from J; junction bases left unmatched: 6. CDR3 size: 15 residues. Germline V gives CDR1 SGHTA, CDR2 FQGNSA. CDR3 DNA sequence: TGTGCCAGCAGCTTAGGTCTAGCGGCTCTCTACGAGCAGTACGTC. Translating gives CASSLGLAALYEQYV.

The rearrangement uses TRBV6-5 and TRBJ2-7; TRBD2 aligns across 11 bases. The V and J ends lost 2 bases and 3 bases, in that order; junction bases with no gene match: 3. The CDR3 has 15 amino acids. From germline, CDR1 is MNHEY and CDR2 SVGAGI. CDR3 sequence (DNA): TGTGCCAGCAGTTACATCGGACTAGCGGGCTACGAGCAGTACGTC. As protein: CASSYIGLAGYEQYV.

V and J are TRBV28 and TRBJ1-5, with D tentatively TRBD1 (5 bases). V lost 5 bases and J lost 0, with 11 bases in between. The CDR3 loop spans 15 amino acids. CDR1 and CDR2 (germline): MDHEN, SYDVKM. CDR3 DNA sequence: TGTGCCAGCAGTGCTACCAGGGATAGCAATCAGCCCCAGCATTTT. It codes for CASSATRDSNQPQHF.